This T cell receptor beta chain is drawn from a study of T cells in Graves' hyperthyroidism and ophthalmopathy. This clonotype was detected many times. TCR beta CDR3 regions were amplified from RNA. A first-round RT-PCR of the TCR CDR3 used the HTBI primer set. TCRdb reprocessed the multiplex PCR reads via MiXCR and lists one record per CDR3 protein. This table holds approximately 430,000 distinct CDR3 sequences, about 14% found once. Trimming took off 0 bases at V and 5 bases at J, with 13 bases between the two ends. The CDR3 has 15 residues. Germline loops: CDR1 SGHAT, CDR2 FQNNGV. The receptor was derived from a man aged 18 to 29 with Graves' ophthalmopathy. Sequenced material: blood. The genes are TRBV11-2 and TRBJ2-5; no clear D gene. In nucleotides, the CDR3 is TGTGCCAGCAGCTTAGAGTGGCAGCCGAGGGAGACCCAGTACTTC. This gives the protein CASSLEWQPRETQYF.